This T cell receptor beta chain was identified in a study of T cell repertoires in cytomegalovirus infection. Study-level results: CMV carriers having the relevant HLA were flagged by cumulative public TCR beta family frequency. In two of eight donors, the top clonotype was HLA-C-restricted CMV-specific.

This clonotype was seen a handful of times. Its matching antigen is unknown. Looked up from germline, CDR1 is LNHDA and CDR2 is SQIVND (reference sequence). The V gene end was trimmed by 8 bases and the J gene end by 4 bases; junction bases not matched to a gene: 8. CDR3 length: 13 amino acids. TCRdb itself ran the reads through MiXCR, one entry per CDR3 protein. The data show hundreds of thousands of distinct CDR3 sequences, around 29% seen once. The sample was cultured PBMCs, taken from culture after CMV antigen stimulation. This TCR was recovered from a human donor in good health (CMV status not recorded). Some clones in this sample may be carry-over from other donors' samples. The chain has TRBV19 and TRBJ2-7; 7 bases are shared with TRBD1. CDR3 DNA sequence: TGTGCCAGTGGCTGGACAGGAGCTTACGAGCAGTACTTC. Its protein product is CASGWTGAYEQYF. The complete variable domain, with remaining parts taken from reference TRBV19 and TRBJ2-7, reads DGGITQSPKYLFRKEGQNVTLSCEQNLNHDAMYWYRQDPGQGLRLIYYSQIVNDFQKGDIAEGYSVSREKKESFPLTVTSAQKNPTAFYLCASGWTGAYEQYFGPGTRLTVT.